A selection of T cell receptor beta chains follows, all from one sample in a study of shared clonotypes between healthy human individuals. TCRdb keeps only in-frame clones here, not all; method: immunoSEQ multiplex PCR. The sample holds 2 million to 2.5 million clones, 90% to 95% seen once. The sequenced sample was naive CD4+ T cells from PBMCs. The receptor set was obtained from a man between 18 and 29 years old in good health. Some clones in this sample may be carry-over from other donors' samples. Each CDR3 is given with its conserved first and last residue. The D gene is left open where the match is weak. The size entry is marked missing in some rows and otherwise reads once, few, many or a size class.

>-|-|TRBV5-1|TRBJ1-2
TGCGCCAGCAGCTTGTTGGTCGGGACTAACTATGGCTACACCTTC
CASSLLVGTNYGYTF
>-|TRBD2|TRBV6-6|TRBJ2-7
TGTGCCAGCAGTTACTCCGGCGGGAGCATCCACGAGCAGTACTTC
CASSYSGGSIHEQYF
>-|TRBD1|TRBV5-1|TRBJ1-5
TGCGCCAGCAGCTTGGGGACAGGGGAACCCTATCAGCCCCAGCATTTT
CASSLGTGEPYQPQHF
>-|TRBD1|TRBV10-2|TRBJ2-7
TGCGCCACCTCAGACAGGGTTCTGGGAGAGCAGTACTTC
CATSDRVLGEQYF
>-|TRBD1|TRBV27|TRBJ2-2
TGTGCCAGCAGTTCCTGGGACAGGTACACCGGGGAGCTGTTTTTT
CASSSWDRYTGELFF
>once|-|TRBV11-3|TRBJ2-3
TGTGCCAGCAGCTTAGATGGCAGAACCACAGATACGCAGTATTTT
CASSLDGRTTDTQYF
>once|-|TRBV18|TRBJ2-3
TGTGCCAGTGCCTACCGATGGACTAGCACAGATACGCAGTATTTT
CASAYRWTSTDTQYF
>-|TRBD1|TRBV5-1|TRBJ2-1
TGCGCCAGCAGCCCGGGGACAGGCGCATACAATGAGCAGTTCTTC
CASSPGTGAYNEQFF
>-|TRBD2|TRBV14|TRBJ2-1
TGTGCCAGCAGCTCCCCGACTAGCGGGAGGGATTATGAGCAGTTCTTC
CASSSPTSGRDYEQFF
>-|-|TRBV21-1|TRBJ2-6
TGTACCTCAGGGGATATAGAACCTGGGGCCAACGTCCTGACTTTC
CTSGDIEPGANVLTF
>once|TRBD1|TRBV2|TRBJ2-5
TGTGCCAGCAGGGATAACAGGGGGCGCGGGGAGACCCAGTACTTC
CASRDNRGRGETQYF
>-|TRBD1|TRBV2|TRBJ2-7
TGTGCCAGCAGCCAGACAGGGCAAACAGGGGAGCAGTACTTC
CASSQTGQTGEQYF
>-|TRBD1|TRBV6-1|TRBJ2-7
TGTGCCAGCAGTGAGCCGGGACAGGGCTCCTACGAGCAGTACTTC
CASSEPGQGSYEQYF
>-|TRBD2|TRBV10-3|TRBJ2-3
TGTGCCATCGGAGCGGGAGGGGATACAGATACGCAGTATTTT
CAIGAGGDTDTQYF
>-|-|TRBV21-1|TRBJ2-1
TGTGCCAGCAGCAAACTCGGACTAGCGGGAGGAGGCTCCTACAATGAGCAGTTCTTC
CASSKLGLAGGGSYNEQFF
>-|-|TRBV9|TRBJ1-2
TGTGCCAGCAGCGTACAGAACTATGGCTACACCTTC
CASSVQNYGYTF
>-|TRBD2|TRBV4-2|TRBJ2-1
TGTGCCAGCAGCCAAGATCGGGGCGGGAGGGCCCCGTTCTTC
CASSQDRGGRAPFF
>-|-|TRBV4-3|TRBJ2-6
TGCGCCAGCAGCCAAGATATAACTGGGGCCAACGTCCTGACTTTC
CASSQDITGANVLTF
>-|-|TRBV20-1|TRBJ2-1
TGCAGTGCTTTAAGTCGGGAGCAGTTCTTC
CSALSREQFF
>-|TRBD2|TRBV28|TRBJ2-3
TGTGCCAGCTCGATTAGCGGGACCCACACAGATACGCAGTATTTT
CASSISGTHTDTQYF
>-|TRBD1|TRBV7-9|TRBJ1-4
TGTGCCAGCAGCGCAGACAGGGGCAATGAAAAACTGTTTTTT
CASSADRGNEKLFF
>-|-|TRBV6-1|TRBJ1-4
TGTGCCAGCAGTGAAAAAGGGTTAAATGAAAAACTGTTTTTT
CASSEKGLNEKLFF
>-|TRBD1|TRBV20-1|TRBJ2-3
TGCAGTGCTGGGGACAGAGATACGCAGTATTTT
CSAGDRDTQYF
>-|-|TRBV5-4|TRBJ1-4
TGTGCCAGCAGCCCGGGTCCCAGCACAACTAATGAAAAACTGTTTTTT
CASSPGPSTTNEKLFF
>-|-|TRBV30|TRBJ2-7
TGTGCCTGGAGTACCCCCCCGAGCTACGAGCAGTACTTC
CAWSTPPSYEQYF
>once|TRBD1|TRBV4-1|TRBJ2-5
TGCGCCAGCAGCCTGGGACAGCTATACCAAGAGACCCAGTACTTC
CASSLGQLYQETQYF
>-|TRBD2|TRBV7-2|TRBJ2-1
TGTGCCAGCAGCTTAGTGGCTAGCGGGACCGACAATGAGCAGTTCTTC
CASSLVASGTDNEQFF
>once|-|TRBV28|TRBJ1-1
TGTGCCAGCAGAACCGGGACGGTAAACACTGAAGCTTTCTTT
CASRTGTVNTEAFF
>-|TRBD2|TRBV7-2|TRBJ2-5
TGTGCCAGCAGCTTAGCGCGGGGGGCAGAGACCCAGTACTTC
CASSLARGAETQYF
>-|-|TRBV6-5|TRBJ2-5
TGTGCCAGCAGCCGACACGGACAAGAGACCCAGTACTTC
CASSRHGQETQYF